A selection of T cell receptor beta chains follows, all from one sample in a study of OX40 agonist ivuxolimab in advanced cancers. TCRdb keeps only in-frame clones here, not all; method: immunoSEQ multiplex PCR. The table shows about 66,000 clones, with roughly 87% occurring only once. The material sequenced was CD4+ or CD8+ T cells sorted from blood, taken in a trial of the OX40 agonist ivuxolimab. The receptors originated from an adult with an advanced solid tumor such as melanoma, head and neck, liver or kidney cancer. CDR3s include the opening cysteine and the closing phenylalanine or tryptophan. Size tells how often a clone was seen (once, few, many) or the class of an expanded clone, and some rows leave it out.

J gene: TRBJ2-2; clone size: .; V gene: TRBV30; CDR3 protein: CAWSPGQNTGELFF
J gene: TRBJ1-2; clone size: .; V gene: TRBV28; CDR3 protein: CASSSAMGGAGYGYTF
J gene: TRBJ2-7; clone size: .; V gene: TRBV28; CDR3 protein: CASSSLGLHEQYF
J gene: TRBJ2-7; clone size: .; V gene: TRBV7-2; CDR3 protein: CASSPWGPSTEQYF
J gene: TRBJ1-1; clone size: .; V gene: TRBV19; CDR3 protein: CASSTRTLNTEAFF
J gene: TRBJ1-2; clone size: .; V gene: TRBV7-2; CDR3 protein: CASSFTQGNYGYTF
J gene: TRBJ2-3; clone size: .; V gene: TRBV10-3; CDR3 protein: CAIGTGTGGAGTDTQYF
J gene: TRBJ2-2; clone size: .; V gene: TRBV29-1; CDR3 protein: CSVHRDRGSGELFF
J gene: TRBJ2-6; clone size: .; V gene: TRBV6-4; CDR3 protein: CASSDRGGANVLTF
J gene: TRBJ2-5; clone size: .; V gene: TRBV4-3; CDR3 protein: CASSQAETGWETQYF
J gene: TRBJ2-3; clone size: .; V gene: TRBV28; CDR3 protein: CASRPGGTDTQYF
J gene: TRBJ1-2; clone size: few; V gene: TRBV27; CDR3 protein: CASSPTGVYGYTF
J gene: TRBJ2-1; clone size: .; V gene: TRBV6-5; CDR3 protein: CASSYGGAHRGEQFF
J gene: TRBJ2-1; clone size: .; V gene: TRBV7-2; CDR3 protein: CASSLGLGSYNEQFF
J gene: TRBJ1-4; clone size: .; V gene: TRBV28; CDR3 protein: CASSDRGAANEKLFF
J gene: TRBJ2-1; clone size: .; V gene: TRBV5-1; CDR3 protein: CASSPGTSDYNEQFF
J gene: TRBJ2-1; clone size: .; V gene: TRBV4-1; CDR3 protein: CASSQVLSEQFF
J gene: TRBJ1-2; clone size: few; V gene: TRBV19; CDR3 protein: CASSFLQPGLDGYTF
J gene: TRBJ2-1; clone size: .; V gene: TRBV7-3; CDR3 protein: CASSLLAQGFFNEQFF
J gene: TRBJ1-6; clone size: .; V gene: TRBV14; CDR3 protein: CASSQVFGGNSPLHF
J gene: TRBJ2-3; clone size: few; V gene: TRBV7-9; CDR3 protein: CASSYALDYSTQYF
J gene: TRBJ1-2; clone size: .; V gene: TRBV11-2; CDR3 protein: CASSLNGDRAPGGYTF
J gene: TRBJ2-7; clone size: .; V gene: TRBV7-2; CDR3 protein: CASSWDRQAYEQYF
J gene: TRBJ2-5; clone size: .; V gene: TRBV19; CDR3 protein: CASRGSETQYF
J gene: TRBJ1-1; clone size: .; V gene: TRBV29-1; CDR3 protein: CSVEVIENTEAFF
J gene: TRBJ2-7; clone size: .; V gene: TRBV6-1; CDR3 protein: CASSEDQGASYEQYF
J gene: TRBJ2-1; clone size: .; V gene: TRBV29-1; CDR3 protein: CSVRSSIYEQFF
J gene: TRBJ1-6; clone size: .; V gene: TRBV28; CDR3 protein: CASSSPDSVAYNSPLHF
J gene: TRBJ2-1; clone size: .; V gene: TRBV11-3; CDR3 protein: CASSLPSGGAEEQFF
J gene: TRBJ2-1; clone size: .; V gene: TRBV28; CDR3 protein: CASSFNQGLRSYNEQFF
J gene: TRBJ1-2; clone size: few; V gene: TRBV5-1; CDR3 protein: CASSLDQFGYTF
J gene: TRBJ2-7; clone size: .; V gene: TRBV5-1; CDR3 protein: CASSVPGREGGLMNHEQYF
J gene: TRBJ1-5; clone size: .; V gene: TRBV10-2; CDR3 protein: CASSQKGTGNQPQHF
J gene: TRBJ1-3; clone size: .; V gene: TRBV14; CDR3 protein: CASSQEWAFSGNTIYF
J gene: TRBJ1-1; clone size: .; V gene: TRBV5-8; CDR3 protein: CASSPWGGRGTEAFF
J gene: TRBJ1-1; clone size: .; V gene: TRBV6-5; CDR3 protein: CASSYSGRGNTEAFF
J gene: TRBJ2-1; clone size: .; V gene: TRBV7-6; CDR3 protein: CASSQSPNEQFF